The 8 T cell receptor beta chains reported below all come from one sample, sequenced in a study of blood T cell repertoires in COVID-19 (dated by TCRdb to about 2020). The library was made by the immunoSEQ multiplex PCR assay. Imported from immuneACCESS, the table was reduced by TCRdb to in-frame sequences with V and J called. These copies leave out some clones; in studies compared against another copy, an unresolved V gene accounts for under half, and the cause of the remainder is not known. The sample data list some 190,000 clones, and around 88% of these were observed just once. The ten most abundant clones make up about 5.6% of the sample. Specimen: PBMCs or T cells enriched from blood (not recorded which). Source of these receptors: a man aged 35 to 55 with acute COVID-19.

Points on this clone: The same CDR3 arises from other DNA sequences in this sample as well. J is TRBJ2-3 and V is TRBV12-3 or TRBV12-4; D is unresolved. Deletions cut 3 bases from V and 1 base from J, with 5 bases between. This CDR3 comprises 13 residues. The CDR3 here is CASSFRGTDTQYF. As DNA, the CDR3 is TGTGCCAGCAGTTTCCGGGGCACAGATACGCAGTATTTT.

The rearrangement joins TRBV2 to TRBJ2-3, with 8 positions matching TRBD1. CDR3 length equals 13 residues. The V and J ends lost 8 bases and 2 bases, in that order; junction bases with no gene match: 3. The germline V gene encodes CDR1 SNHLY and CDR2 FYNNEI. The CDR3 reads CASWTGITDTQYF. The DNA for the CDR3 is TGTGCCAGCTGGACAGGGATCACAGATACGCAGTATTTT.

This chain joins TRBV7-2 and TRBJ2-7, with a possible D match to TRBD2 (5 bases). V shed 1 base and J shed 11 bases, with 15 bases lying between them. This CDR3 has 13 amino acids. In germline, CDR1 is SGHTA, CDR2 FQGNSA. The CDR3 loop is CASSLDVGVGEYF. CDR3 sequence (DNA): TGTGCCAGCAGCTTAGATGTCGGGGTTGGAGAGTACTTC.

This rearrangement joins TRBV6-5 to TRBJ2-1; 7 positions match TRBD1. The CDR3 extends over 15 amino acids. V lost 4 bases and J lost 4; bases outside the gene matches: 7. The germline gives CDR1 MNHEY, CDR2 SVGAGI. As DNA, the CDR3 is TGTGCCAGCAGTTCGACAGGGAATTCTTACAATGAGCAGTTCTTC. This sequence encodes CASSSTGNSYNEQFF.

The genes are TRBV27 and TRBJ1-6, with 10 bases fitting TRBD1. The CDR3 runs to 16 residues. The junction had 4 bases not matched to a gene; V was cut back by 2 bases and J by 6 bases. CDR1 is MNHEY, CDR2 SMNVEV, per germline (reference sequence). The CDR3 protein is CASSLGTGAGNSPLHF. The CDR3 DNA is TGTGCCAGCAGTTTAGGGACAGGGGCAGGTAATTCACCCCTCCACTTT.

CDR3 sequence reads: CASSIRPGQGSYEQYF. CDR3 in DNA: TGTGCCAGTAGTATCCGTCCCGGACAGGGTTCGTACGAGCAGTACTTC. The chain joins TRBV19 to TRBJ2-7; 8 bases match TRBD1. The germline V gene encodes CDR1 LNHDA and CDR2 SQIVND (reference sequence). The V and J ends lost 3 bases and 4 bases, in that order; junction bases with no gene match: 11. CDR3 length: 16 amino acids. Based on the CDR3 plus reference TRBV19 and TRBJ2-7, the full variable domain is DGGITQSPKYLFRKEGQNVTLSCEQNLNHDAMYWYRQDPGQGLRLIYYSQIVNDFQKGDIAEGYSVSREKKESFPLTVTSAQKNPTAFYLCASSIRPGQGSYEQYFGPGTRLTVT.

CDR3 region: CASRLQGMAFF. CDR3 DNA sequence: TGTGCCAGTAGACTACAGGGTATGGCTTTCTTT. The chain joins TRBV19 to TRBJ1-1, with D perhaps TRBD1 (6 bases). This CDR3 is 11 amino acids long. Germline-derived CDR1 and CDR2 are LNHDA and SQIVND (reference sequence). Trimming took 6 bases from V and 11 from J, leaving 13 bases between them. Filled out from reference TRBV19 and TRBJ1-1, the complete variable domain reads DGGITQSPKYLFRKEGQNVTLSCEQNLNHDAMYWYRQDPGQGLRLIYYSQIVNDFQKGDIAEGYSVSREKKESFPLTVTSAQKNPTAFYLCASRLQGMAFFGQGTRLTVV.

This clone came up a few times. The rearrangement uses TRBV27 and TRBJ1-2, with 8 bases aligning to TRBD1. CDR3 length equals 14 residues. Germline loops: CDR1 MNHEY, CDR2 SMNVEV (reference sequence). V lost 6 bases to trimming and J lost 8 bases; unmatched junction nucleotides: 11. The CDR3 DNA reads TGTGCCAGCAGATCGACAGGGGTTTTACAGGGCTACACCTTC. Its protein is CASRSTGVLQGYTF.